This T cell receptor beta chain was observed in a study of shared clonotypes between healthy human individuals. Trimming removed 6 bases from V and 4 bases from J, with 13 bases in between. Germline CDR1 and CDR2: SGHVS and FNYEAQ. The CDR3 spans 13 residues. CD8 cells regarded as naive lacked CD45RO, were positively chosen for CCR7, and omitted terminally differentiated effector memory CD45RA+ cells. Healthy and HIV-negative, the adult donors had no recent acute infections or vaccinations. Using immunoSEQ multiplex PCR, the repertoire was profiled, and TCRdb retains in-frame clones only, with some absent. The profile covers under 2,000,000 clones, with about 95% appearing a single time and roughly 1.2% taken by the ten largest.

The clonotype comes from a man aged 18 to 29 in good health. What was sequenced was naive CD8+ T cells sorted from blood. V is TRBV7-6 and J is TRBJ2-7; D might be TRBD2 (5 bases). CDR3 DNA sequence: TGTGCCAGCAGTCCGGGGATTCTGTACGAGCAGTACTTC. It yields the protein CASSPGILYEQYF.